The 17 T cell receptor beta chains in this list originate from one sample, sequenced in a study of CD8+ T cells in alopecia areata. The authors extracted RNA and reverse transcribed it into cDNA as the sequencing template. Here immunoSEQ multiplex PCR was the method, and the copy in TCRdb shows in-frame clones only, minus some. The table records a few hundred thousand clones, roughly two thirds of them present only once. Source: CD4+ T cells sorted from blood, taken at week 0. The source of these receptors is a human donor with alopecia areata.

In DNA form, the CDR3 reads TGTGCCAGCAGCACCCGGGACCGCCTCTATGGCTACACCTTC. It specifies CASSTRDRLYGYTF. This chain links TRBV7-2 with TRBJ1-2; tentative D call: TRBD1 (5 bases). The CDR3 is 14 residues long. Germline V gives CDR1 SGHTA, CDR2 FQGNSA. Trimming cost V 5 bases and J 4 bases, with 14 bases left between them. The complete variable domain, with remaining parts taken from reference TRBV7-2 and TRBJ1-2, reads GAGVSQSPSNKVTEKGKDVELRCDPISGHTALYWYRQSLGQGLEFLIYFQGNSAPDKSGLPSDRFSAERTGGSVSTLTIQRTQQEDSAVYLCASSTRDRLYGYTFGSGTRLTVV.

The rearrangement joins TRBV29-1 to TRBJ2-1; no clear D. The CDR3 runs 13 residues. Germline CDR1 is SQVTM and CDR2 is ANQGSEA. V shed 4 bases and J shed 0 bases, with 7 bases lying between them. The CDR3 loop reads CSVGENSYNEQFF. The CDR3 bases are TGCAGCGTTGGCGAGAACTCCTACAATGAGCAGTTCTTC.

The sample holds a few counts of this clone. CDR3 loop: CASREGAWTEAFF. The CDR3 DNA reads as TGTGCCAGCAGAGAGGGGGCGTGGACTGAAGCTTTCTTT. V is TRBV2 and J is TRBJ1-1; 7 positions match TRBD1. Germline CDR1 reads SNHLY; CDR2 reads FYNNEI. The CDR3 totals 13 residues. Trimming removed 6 bases from V and 5 bases from J; junction bases left unmatched: 6.

The genes are TRBV18 and TRBJ1-4; D perhaps matches TRBD1 (5 bases). Germline V gene lookup returns CDR1 KGHSH and CDR2 LQKENI. The CDR3 spans 14 residues. V was pared by 3 bases and J by 8 bases, with 13 bases between. Written as DNA, the CDR3 is TGTGCCAGCTCACCGGGGCGATCAAGGGAAAAACTGTTTTTT. Residues: CASSPGRSREKLFF.

There are a few counts of this clone. The chain uses TRBV15 and TRBJ2-1, with TRBD2 identical over 8 bases. V trimming: 0 bases; J trimming: 9 bases; junction bases outside the gene matches: 7. The CDR3 totals 15 residues. Germline CDR1 LNHNV, CDR2 YYDKDF (reference sequence). CDR3: CATSRDLTSGGEQFF. In DNA, the CDR3 is TGTGCCACCAGCAGAGATCTAACTAGCGGTGGTGAGCAGTTCTTC.

V usage is TRBV14 and J usage is TRBJ1-2, with D possibly matching TRBD1 (5 bases). The V and J ends lost 5 bases and 4 bases respectively, with 17 bases between them. This CDR3 has 15 residues. The germline V gene has CDR1 SGHDN and CDR2 FVKESK. CDR3 sequence: CASSLSGQGVYGYTF. In DNA form, the CDR3 reads TGTGCCAGCAGCTTATCGGGCCAGGGCGTCTATGGCTACACCTTC.

The chain uses TRBV25-1 and TRBJ1-2; D is unclear. Germline V gene sequence: CDR1 MGHDK, CDR2 SYGVNS. The CDR3 sequence is 16 residues long. The V gene lost 1 base and the J gene lost 7 bases, with 19 bases spanning the gap. The CDR3 protein is CASSELVGNFDSGYTF. DNA for the CDR3: TGTGCCAGCAGTGAATTGGTTGGGAATTTCGATAGTGGCTACACCTTC.

The V and J genes are TRBV29-1 and TRBJ1-3, with no clear D. This CDR3 contains 14 residues. Germline CDR1 SQVTM, CDR2 ANQGSEA. The germline V and J ends were trimmed by 2 bases and 1 base, with 9 bases remaining between them. The CDR3 sequence: CSVESGGSGNTIYF. In DNA form, the CDR3 reads TGCAGCGTTGAATCTGGAGGGTCTGGAAACACCATATATTTT.

As concerns this clone: This specimen includes other DNA sequences encoding the same CDR3. The chain couples TRBV30 to TRBJ2-7; 13 nucleotides agree with TRBD2. The germline V gene has CDR1 GTSNPN and CDR2 SVGIG (reference sequence). V gave up 3 bases and J gave up 4 bases; unmatched junction bases: 3. The CDR3 length is 14 residues. The CDR3 bases are TGTGCCTGGAGACTAGCGGGGGGGCCGTACGAGCAGTACTTC. Translation gives CAWRLAGGPYEQYF.

The chain links TRBV9 to TRBJ1-6; the D is unclear. The ends were cut back, 2 bases at V and 8 bases at J, with 11 bases in the middle. Germline V CDR1 and CDR2: SGDLS, YYNGEE. The CDR3 is 14 amino acids. The CDR3 sequence: CASSVRRAHSPLHF. CDR3 nucleotide sequence: TGTGCCAGCAGCGTCAGACGGGCACATTCACCCCTCCACTTT.

This sequence joins TRBV25-1 and TRBJ2-2; no clear D gene. Germline CDR1 reads MGHDK; CDR2 reads SYGVNS. CDR3 length equals 13 residues. Trimming removed 6 bases at V and 3 bases at J, with 8 bases between. CDR3 region: CASRQSDTGELFF. The DNA for the CDR3 is TGTGCCAGCAGGCAGAGCGACACCGGGGAGCTGTTTTTT.

V usage is TRBV11-2 and J usage is TRBJ2-1; no firm D call. Germline V gives CDR1 SGHAT, CDR2 FQNNGV. The CDR3 is made up of 13 amino acids. Trimming cost V 5 bases and J 0 bases, with 5 bases left between them. The CDR3 sequence: CASSPSSYNEQFF. CDR3 in DNA: TGTGCCAGCAGCCCGTCCTCCTACAATGAGCAGTTCTTC.

The genes are TRBV5-1 and TRBJ2-1; 8 nucleotides agree with TRBD1. Trimming removed 4 bases from V and 10 bases from J; junction bases left unmatched: 13. The CDR3 contains 15 residues. The germline gives CDR1 SGHRS, CDR2 YFSETQ. The CDR3 DNA reads TGCGCCAGCAGCCCCCGCAGACAGGGGCATCAGGAGCAGTTCTTC. Protein product: CASSPRRQGHQEQFF. The entire variable domain, with the rest obtained from reference TRBV5-1 and TRBJ2-1, is as follows: KAGVTQTPRYLIKTRGQQVTLSCSPISGHRSVSWYQQTPGQGLQFLFEYFSETQRNKGNFPGRFSGRQFSNSRSEMNVSTLELGDSALYLCASSPRRQGHQEQFFGPGTRLTVL.

This rearrangement joins TRBV29-1 to TRBJ2-1; TRBD1 agrees at 8 bases. Germline values: CDR1 SQVTM, CDR2 ANQGSEA. CDR3 length: 13 residues. Germline trimming cut 7 bases from V and 3 bases from J; bases unmatched to any gene: 5. The CDR3: CSENRGVYNEQFF. For the CDR3, the DNA is TGCAGCGAAAACAGGGGGGTCTACAATGAGCAGTTCTTC.

Regarding this clone: At one end the junction does not follow the germline gene, possibly because of a read error. This chain joins TRBV5-6 and TRBJ2-3; D may be TRBD2 (6 bases). This CDR3 is 11 amino acids long. Germline CDR1 SGHDT, CDR2 YYEEEE. The DNA of the CDR3 is TGTGCCAGCAGCTCAGCGGGTGCCCAATGTTTT. It specifies CASSSAGAQCF.

This clone appeared once. The chain uses TRBV12-5 and TRBJ2-3, with no clear D. Germline lookup yields CDR1 LGHNT and CDR2 FRNRAP. The CDR3 length is 15 residues. V shed 1 base and J shed 0 bases, with 8 bases lying between them. Here the CDR3 reads CASGLAITSTDTQYF. The CDR3 DNA follows: TGTGCTAGTGGTTTGGCCATCACTAGCACAGATACGCAGTATTTT.

This chain connects TRBV9 to TRBJ2-5, with TRBD1 matching over 7 bases. From germline, CDR1 is SGDLS and CDR2 YYNGEE. There are 16 residues in the CDR3. The junction had 7 bases not matched to a gene; V was cut back by 0 bases and J by 2 bases. The CDR3 reads CASSVGPRQGQETQYF. The CDR3 DNA reads TGTGCCAGCAGCGTAGGACCGCGACAGGGACAAGAGACCCAGTACTTC.